This T cell receptor beta chain was retrieved from a study of control samples from healthy donors and cancer patients. This CDR3 spans 15 amino acids. Germline assignment: CDR1 LNHDA and CDR2 SQIVND (reference sequence). J gave up 4 bases and V 3 bases, and 6 bases lay outside the gene matches. Repertoires were generated with immunoSEQ multiplex PCR, while TCRdb's copy carries only in-frame clones and drops some. The sample carries 80,000 or so clones, around 92% recorded once. This sequence originates from a woman aged 55-70 years in good health. The chain joins TRBV19 to TRBJ2-3, with TRBD1 identical over 8 bases. The source material was blood. The CDR3 reads CASSMRTGGPDTQYF. In DNA, the CDR3 is TGTGCCAGTAGTATGAGAACAGGGGGTCCAGATACGCAGTATTTT.